This TCR beta chain was captured by sequencing in a study of T cell changes during pregnancy in multiple sclerosis. The data were produced by immunoSEQ multiplex PCR, yet TCRdb's version contains in-frame clones alone and is incomplete. The sample holds about 55,000 clones; approximately 90% are singletons and the top ten take roughly 0.54%. This material consisted of CD4+ T cells from peripheral blood mononuclear cells, taken in the first trimester of pregnancy. The receptor comes from a female donor with multiple sclerosis, enrolled in a pregnancy study.

The CDR3 DNA reads TGTGCCAGCAGCCCCCGAGGTGGGGGGACCCTTTCCTACGAGCAGTACTTC. Its protein product is CASSPRGGGTLSYEQYF. This chain uses TRBV11-3 with TRBJ2-7; tentatively, D is TRBD2 (6 bases). This CDR3 spans 17 amino acids. Trimming removed 5 bases at V and 1 base at J, with 21 bases between. Germline CDR1 reads SGHNT; CDR2 reads YENEEA.